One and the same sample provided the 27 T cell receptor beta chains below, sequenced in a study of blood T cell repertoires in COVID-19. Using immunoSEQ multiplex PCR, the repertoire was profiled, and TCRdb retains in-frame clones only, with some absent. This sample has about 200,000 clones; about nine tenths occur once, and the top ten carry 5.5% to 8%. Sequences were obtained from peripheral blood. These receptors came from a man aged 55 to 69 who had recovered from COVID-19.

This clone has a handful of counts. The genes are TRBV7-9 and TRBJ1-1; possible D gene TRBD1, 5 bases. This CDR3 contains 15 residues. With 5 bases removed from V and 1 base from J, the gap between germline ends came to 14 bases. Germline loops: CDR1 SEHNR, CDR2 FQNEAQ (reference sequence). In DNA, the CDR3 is TGTGCCAGCAGCCCACTCCGGGGGTCGAACACTGAAGCTTTCTTT. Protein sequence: CASSPLRGSNTEAFF. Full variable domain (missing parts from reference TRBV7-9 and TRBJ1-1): DTGVSQNPRHKITKRGQNVTFRCDPISEHNRLYWYRQTLGQGPEFLTYFQNEAQLEKSRLLSDRFSAERPKGSFSTLEIQRTEQGDSAMYLCASSPLRGSNTEAFFGQGTRLTVV.

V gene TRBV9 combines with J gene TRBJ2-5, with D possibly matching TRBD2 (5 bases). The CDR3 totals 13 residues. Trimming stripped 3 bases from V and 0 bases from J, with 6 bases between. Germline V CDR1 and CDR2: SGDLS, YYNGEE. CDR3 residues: CASSAGNQETQYF. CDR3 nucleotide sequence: TGTGCCAGCAGCGCCGGGAACCAAGAGACCCAGTACTTC.

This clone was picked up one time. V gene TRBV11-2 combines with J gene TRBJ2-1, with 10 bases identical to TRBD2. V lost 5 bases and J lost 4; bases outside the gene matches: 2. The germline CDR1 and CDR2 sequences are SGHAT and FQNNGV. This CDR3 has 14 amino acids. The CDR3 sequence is CASSPGLAYNEQFF. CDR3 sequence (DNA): TGTGCCAGCAGCCCGGGACTAGCGTACAATGAGCAGTTCTTC. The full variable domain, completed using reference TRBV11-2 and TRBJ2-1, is EAGVAQSPRYKIIEKRQSVAFWCNPISGHATLYWYQQILGQGPKLLIQFQNNGVVDDSQLPKDRFSAERLKGVDSTLKIQPAKLEDSAVYLCASSPGLAYNEQFFGPGTRLTVL.

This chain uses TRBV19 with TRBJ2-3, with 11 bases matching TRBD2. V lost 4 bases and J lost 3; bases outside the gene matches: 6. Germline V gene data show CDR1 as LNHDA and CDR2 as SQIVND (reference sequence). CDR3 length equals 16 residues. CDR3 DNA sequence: TGTGCCAGTAGTAGGGGAACTAGCGGGAGAACAGATACGCAGTATTTT. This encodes CASSRGTSGRTDTQYF.

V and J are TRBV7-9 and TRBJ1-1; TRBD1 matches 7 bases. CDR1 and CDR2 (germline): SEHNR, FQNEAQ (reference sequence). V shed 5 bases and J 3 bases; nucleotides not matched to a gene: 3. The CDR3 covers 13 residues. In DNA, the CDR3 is TGTGCCAGCAGCAAAGACAGGGACACTGAAGCTTTCTTT. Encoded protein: CASSKDRDTEAFF. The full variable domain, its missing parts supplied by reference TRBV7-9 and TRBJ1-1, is DTGVSQNPRHKITKRGQNVTFRCDPISEHNRLYWYRQTLGQGPEFLTYFQNEAQLEKSRLLSDRFSAERPKGSFSTLEIQRTEQGDSAMYLCASSKDRDTEAFFGQGTRLTVV.

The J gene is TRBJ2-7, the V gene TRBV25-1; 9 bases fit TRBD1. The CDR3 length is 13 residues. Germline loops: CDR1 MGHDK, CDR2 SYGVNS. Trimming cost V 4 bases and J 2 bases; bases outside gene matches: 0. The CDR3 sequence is CASSGDRAYEQYF. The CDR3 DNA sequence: TGTGCCAGCAGTGGGGACAGGGCCTACGAGCAGTACTTC.

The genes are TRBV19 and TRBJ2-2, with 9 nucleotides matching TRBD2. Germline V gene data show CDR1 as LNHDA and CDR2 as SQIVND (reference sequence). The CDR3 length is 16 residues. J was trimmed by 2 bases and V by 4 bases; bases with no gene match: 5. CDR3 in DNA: TGTGCCAGTAGTAGGTCTAGCGGGGTCAACACCGGGGAGCTGTTTTTT. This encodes CASSRSSGVNTGELFF.

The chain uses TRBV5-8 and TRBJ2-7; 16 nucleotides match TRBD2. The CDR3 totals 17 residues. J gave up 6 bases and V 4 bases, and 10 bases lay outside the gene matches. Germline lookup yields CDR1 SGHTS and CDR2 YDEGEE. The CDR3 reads CASSPGTSGRAQGEQYF. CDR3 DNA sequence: TGTGCCAGCAGCCCCGGGACTAGCGGGAGGGCCCAGGGCGAGCAGTACTTC. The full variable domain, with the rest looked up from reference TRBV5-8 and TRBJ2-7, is EAGVTQSPTHLIKTRGQQATLRCSPISGHTSVYWYQQALGLGLQFLLWYDEGEERNRGNFPPRFSGRQFPNYSSELNVNALELEDSALYLCASSPGTSGRAQGEQYFGPGTRLTVT.

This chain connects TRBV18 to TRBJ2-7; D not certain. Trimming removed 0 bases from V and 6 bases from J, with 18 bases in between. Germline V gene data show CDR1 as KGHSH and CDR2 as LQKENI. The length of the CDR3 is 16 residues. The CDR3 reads CASSPPEWPSSTEQYF. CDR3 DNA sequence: TGTGCCAGCTCACCACCGGAGTGGCCTTCCAGCACCGAGCAGTACTTC.

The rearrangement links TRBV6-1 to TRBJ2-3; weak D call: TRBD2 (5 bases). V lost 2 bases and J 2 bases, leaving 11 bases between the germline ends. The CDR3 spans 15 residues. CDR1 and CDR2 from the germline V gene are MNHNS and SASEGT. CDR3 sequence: CASSELPGLTDTQYF. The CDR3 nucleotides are TGTGCCAGCAGTGAACTCCCTGGACTCACAGATACGCAGTATTTT.

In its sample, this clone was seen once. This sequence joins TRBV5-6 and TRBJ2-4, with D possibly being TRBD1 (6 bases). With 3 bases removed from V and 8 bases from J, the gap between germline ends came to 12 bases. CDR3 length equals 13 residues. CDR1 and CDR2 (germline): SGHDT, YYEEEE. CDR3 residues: CASSSGQRDIQYF. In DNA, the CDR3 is TGTGCCAGCAGCTCCGGACAGAGGGACATTCAGTACTTC.

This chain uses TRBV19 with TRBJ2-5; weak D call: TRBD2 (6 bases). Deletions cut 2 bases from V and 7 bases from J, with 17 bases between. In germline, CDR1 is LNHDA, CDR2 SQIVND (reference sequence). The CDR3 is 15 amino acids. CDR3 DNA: TGTGCCAGTAGTATAAAAGGAGGGGCCGGGGGGACCCAGTACTTC. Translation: CASSIKGGAGGTQYF. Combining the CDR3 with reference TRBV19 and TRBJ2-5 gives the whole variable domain DGGITQSPKYLFRKEGQNVTLSCEQNLNHDAMYWYRQDPGQGLRLIYYSQIVNDFQKGDIAEGYSVSREKKESFPLTVTSAQKNPTAFYLCASSIKGGAGGTQYFGPGTRLLVL.

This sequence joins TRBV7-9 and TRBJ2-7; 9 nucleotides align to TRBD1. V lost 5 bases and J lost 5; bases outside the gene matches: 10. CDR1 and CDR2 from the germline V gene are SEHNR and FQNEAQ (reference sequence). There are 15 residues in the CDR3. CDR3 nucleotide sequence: TGTGCCAGCAGCCTCCGGGGACAGGGACAGAACGAGCAGTACTTC. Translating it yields CASSLRGQGQNEQYF.

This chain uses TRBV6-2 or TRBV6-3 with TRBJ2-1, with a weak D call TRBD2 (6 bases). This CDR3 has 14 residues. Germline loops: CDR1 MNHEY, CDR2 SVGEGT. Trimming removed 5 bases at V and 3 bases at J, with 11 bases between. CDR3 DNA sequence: TGTGCCAGCAGTAGCGGGCTTGACTACAATGAGCAGTTCTTC. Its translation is CASSSGLDYNEQFF.

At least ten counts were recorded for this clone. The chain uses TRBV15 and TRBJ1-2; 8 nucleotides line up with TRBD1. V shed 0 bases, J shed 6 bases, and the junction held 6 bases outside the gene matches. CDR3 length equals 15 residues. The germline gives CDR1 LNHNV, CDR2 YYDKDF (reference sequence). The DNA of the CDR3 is TGTGCCACCAGCAGAGATGCAGGGGGCGCGAATGGCTACACCTTC. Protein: CATSRDAGGANGYTF.

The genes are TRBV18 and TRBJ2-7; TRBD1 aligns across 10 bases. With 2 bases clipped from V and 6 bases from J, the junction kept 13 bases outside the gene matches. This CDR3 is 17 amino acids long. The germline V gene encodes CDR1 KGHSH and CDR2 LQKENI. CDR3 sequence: CASSPTGLGQGIFEQYF. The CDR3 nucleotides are TGTGCCAGCTCACCAACCGGCTTGGGACAGGGGATTTTCGAGCAGTACTTC.

CDR3 residues: CASSPTTGRNEQYF. In nucleotides, the CDR3 is TGTGCCAGCAGCCCTACGACAGGGAGAAACGAGCAGTACTTC. The chain combines TRBV13 with TRBJ2-7; 7 bases align to TRBD1. V lost 5 bases, J lost 5 bases, and 9 bases stayed unmatched. Germline loops: CDR1 PRHDT, CDR2 FYEKMQ (reference sequence). There are 14 residues in the CDR3.

CDR3 protein: CASSYSGQGAGELFF. Written as DNA, the CDR3 is TGTGCCAGCAGTTACTCGGGACAGGGGGCCGGGGAGCTGTTTTTT. The chain joins TRBV6-5 to TRBJ2-2, with 11 bases matching TRBD1. The length of the CDR3 is 15 residues. Trimming took 0 bases from V and 6 from J; bases not matched to a gene: 0. Germline V lookup: CDR1 MNHEY, CDR2 SVGAGI.

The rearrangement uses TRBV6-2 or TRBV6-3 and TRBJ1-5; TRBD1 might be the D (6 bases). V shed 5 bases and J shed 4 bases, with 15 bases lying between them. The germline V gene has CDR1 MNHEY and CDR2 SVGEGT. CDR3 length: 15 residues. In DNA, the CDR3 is TGTGCCAGCAGTCTTTACCGGGACAATAATCAGCCCCAGCATTTT. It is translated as CASSLYRDNNQPQHF.

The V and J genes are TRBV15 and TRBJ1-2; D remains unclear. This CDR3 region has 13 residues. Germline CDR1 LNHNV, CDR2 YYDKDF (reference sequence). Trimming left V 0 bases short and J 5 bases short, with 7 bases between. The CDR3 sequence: CATSRDRVYGYTF. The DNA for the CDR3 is TGTGCCACCAGCAGAGATCGGGTATATGGCTACACCTTC.

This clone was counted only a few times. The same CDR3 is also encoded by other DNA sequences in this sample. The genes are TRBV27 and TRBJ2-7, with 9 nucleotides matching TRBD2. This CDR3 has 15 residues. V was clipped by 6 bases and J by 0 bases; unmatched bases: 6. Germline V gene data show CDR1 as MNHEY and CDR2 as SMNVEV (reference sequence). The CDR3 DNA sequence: TGTGCCAGCAGCCTAGCGGGGCGAATCTCCTACGAGCAGTACTTC. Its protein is CASSLAGRISYEQYF.

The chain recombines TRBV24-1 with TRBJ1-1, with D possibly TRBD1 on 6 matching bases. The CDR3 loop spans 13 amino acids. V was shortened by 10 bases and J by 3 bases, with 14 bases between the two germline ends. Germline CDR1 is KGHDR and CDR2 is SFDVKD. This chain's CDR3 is CATRKGVDTEAFF. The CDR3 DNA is TGTGCCACACGCAAGGGGGTGGACACTGAAGCTTTCTTT.

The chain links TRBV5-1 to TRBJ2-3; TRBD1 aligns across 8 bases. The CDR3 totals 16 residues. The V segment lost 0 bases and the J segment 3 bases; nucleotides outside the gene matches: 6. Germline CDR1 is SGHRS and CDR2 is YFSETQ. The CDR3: CASSLAAGGGTDTQYF. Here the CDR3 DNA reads TGCGCCAGCAGCTTGGCCGCAGGGGGCGGGACAGATACGCAGTATTTT.

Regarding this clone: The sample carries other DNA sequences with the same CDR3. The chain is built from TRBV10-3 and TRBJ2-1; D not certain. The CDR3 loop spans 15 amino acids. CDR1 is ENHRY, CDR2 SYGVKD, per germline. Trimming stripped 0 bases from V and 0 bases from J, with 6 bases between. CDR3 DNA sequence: TGTGCCATCAGTGAGTCAGGCGGCTCCTACAATGAGCAGTTCTTC. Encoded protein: CAISESGGSYNEQFF.

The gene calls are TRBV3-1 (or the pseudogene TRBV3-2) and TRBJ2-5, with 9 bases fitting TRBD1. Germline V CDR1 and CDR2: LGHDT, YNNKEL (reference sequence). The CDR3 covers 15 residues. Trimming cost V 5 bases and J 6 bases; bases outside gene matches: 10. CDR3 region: CASSGSGTGLKTQYF. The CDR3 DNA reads TGTGCCAGCAGCGGCTCCGGGACAGGGTTGAAGACCCAGTACTTC.

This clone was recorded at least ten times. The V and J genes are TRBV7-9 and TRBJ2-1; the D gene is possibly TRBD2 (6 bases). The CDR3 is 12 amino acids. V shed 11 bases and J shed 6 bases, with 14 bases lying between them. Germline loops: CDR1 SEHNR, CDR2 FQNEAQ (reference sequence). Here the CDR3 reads CAGGRGPNEQFF. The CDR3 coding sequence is TGTGCCGGTGGGCGGGGACCCAATGAGCAGTTCTTC.

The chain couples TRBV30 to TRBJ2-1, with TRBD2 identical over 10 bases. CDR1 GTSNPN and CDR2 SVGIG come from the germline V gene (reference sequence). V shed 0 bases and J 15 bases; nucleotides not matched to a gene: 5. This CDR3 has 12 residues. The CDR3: CAWSVTSGIRFF. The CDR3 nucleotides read TGTGCCTGGAGTGTAACTAGCGGGATTAGGTTCTTC.